This record concerns one T cell receptor (beta chain) sequence. Its target is not known. Germline V gives CDR1 MNHNS, CDR2 SASEGT. The CDR3 has 15 amino acids. V gave up 1 base and J gave up 11 bases, with 15 bases separating them. TCRdb's copy holds only in-frame clones and misses some; the assay was immunoSEQ multiplex PCR. The sample has fewer than 40,000 clones, around 84% seen once. The sample belongs to a study of memory CD4+ T cells and cytomegalovirus serostatus. Study-wide findings and caveats: About 40% of the roughly 150 known CMV-associated TCRbeta sequences appeared in CD4+ memory. Suggested: most of the CMV-linked TCR signature lies in CD4+ memory cells. CMV serostatus prediction reached median AUC around 0.94, or 0.89 with US-trained model.

Single viable CD3+CD4+CD8-CD45RO+ cells were sorted as the memory CD4+ T cells. CD4+ T cells were isolated by positive magnetic selection. The rearrangement joins TRBV6-1 to TRBJ1-6; unclear D gene. The sequence came from an adult in good health and CMV-seronegative. Sequenced sample: memory CD4+ T cells from blood. The CDR3 is CASSEDGRMRAPLHF. The DNA of the CDR3 is TGTGCCAGCAGTGAAGACGGACGCATGAGAGCACCCCTCCACTTT.